The 14 T cell receptor beta chains in this list originate from one sample, sequenced in a study of T cells in Graves' hyperthyroidism and ophthalmopathy. Amplification of TCR beta CDR3 regions was performed using RNA transcripts as template. The primer set for the first-round RT-PCR of the TCR CDR3 was HTBI. TCRdb recomputed calls from the multiplex PCR reads with MiXCR, one row per CDR3 protein. Of around 300,000 distinct CDR3 sequences in the sample, about 20% are singletons; the top ten hold about 60%. The sample consisted of blood. The receptors here all came from a man younger than 45 with Graves' ophthalmopathy.

Ten or more counts support this clonotype. J is TRBJ2-5 and V is TRBV7-2; D might be TRBD2 (6 bases). CDR1 and CDR2 (germline): SGHTA, FQGNSA. Trimming removed 5 bases at V and 6 bases at J, with 16 bases between. This CDR3 region has 14 residues. The CDR3 sequence: CASSQEGARKTQYF. CDR3 sequence (DNA): TGTGCCAGCAGCCAGGAGGGAGCGAGAAAGACCCAGTACTTC. Full variable domain (outside the CDR3, taken from reference TRBV7-2 and TRBJ2-5): GAGVSQSPSNKVTEKGKDVELRCDPISGHTALYWYRQSLGQGLEFLIYFQGNSAPDKSGLPSDRFSAERTGGSVSTLTIQRTQQEDSAVYLCASSQEGARKTQYFGPGTRLLVL.

Written as DNA, the CDR3 is TGCAGTGCTACCAAGAATATGGAGACCCAGTACTTC. Protein sequence: CSATKNMETQYF. The chain carries TRBV20-1 and TRBJ2-5; D unresolved. Germline V gene data show CDR1 as DFQATT and CDR2 as SNEGSKA (reference sequence). The length of the CDR3 is 12 residues. V was clipped by 4 bases and J by 5 bases, with 11 bases between them.

The V and J genes are TRBV30 and TRBJ2-7; possibly TRBD2 for D (6 bases). Germline V lookup: CDR1 GTSNPN, CDR2 SVGIG (reference sequence). The CDR3 runs to 14 residues. Trimming took 0 bases from V and 6 from J, leaving 15 bases between them. The CDR3 nucleotides read TGTGCCTGGAGTGTGGGGCAGGGAGGTAGCGAGCAGTACTTC. Translating gives CAWSVGQGGSEQYF.

V and J are TRBV6-2 or TRBV6-3 and TRBJ2-1; D is ambiguous. V was cut by 1 base and J by 0 bases, with 4 bases left in between. The germline CDR1 and CDR2 sequences are MNHEY and SVGEGT. This CDR3 is built from 14 residues. CDR3 coding DNA: TGTGCCAGCAGTTACTTGGACTCCTACAATGAGCAGTTCTTC. Its translation is CASSYLDSYNEQFF.

A few counts support this clonotype. The chain is built from TRBV10-3 and TRBJ2-1; a weak D match, TRBD1 (6 bases). This CDR3 region has 15 residues. The V end lost 2 bases, the J end lost 0 bases, and 8 bases lay between the germline ends. Germline V gene data show CDR1 as ENHRY and CDR2 as SYGVKD. The CDR3 is CAISEQGSSYNEQFF. The CDR3 DNA is TGTGCCATCAGTGAGCAGGGGAGCTCCTACAATGAGCAGTTCTTC.

This clonotype was seen only a few times. The chain has TRBV9 and TRBJ2-7; 11 nucleotides agree with TRBD2. The CDR3 sequence is 15 residues long. Trimming removed 2 bases from V and 4 bases from J; junction bases left unmatched: 5. Germline V gene lookup returns CDR1 SGDLS and CDR2 YYNGEE. The DNA of the CDR3 is TGTGCCAGCAGCGTTTCTAGCGGGGGGAAGTACGAGCAGTACTTC. Translating gives CASSVSSGGKYEQYF.

The chain recombines TRBV7-2 with TRBJ2-5; D is unresolved. The ends were cut back, 4 bases at V and 5 bases at J, with 8 bases in the middle. CDR1 is SGHTA and CDR2 is FQGNSA in the germline V gene. This CDR3 has 12 amino acids. This CDR3 reads CASSSTWETQYF. DNA of the CDR3: TGTGCCAGCAGCTCCACTTGGGAGACCCAGTACTTC.

The chain combines TRBV3-1 with TRBJ1-2; 10 bases match TRBD1. Germline loops: CDR1 LGHDT, CDR2 YNNKEL (reference sequence). The CDR3 sequence is 14 residues long. J was trimmed by 10 bases and V by 1 base; bases with no gene match: 6. The CDR3, as DNA: TGTGCCAGCAGCCAAGTCGTCGGACAGGGGGTCTACACCTTC. Its protein product is CASSQVVGQGVYTF.

This clonotype was found once. A much larger clone differs by one base, so this may be a read error. The chain links TRBV5-1 to TRBJ2-3; 10 nucleotides line up with TRBD2. Germline CDR1 and CDR2: SGHRS and YFSETQ. Trimming took 1 base from V and 4 from J; bases not matched to a gene: 3. The CDR3 consists of 15 residues. CDR3 in amino acids: CASSLTSGMADTQYF. The CDR3 DNA is TGCGCCAGCAGCTTGACTAGCGGGATGGCAGATACGCAGTATTTT.

The CDR3 protein is CASSLNLGQGVGSPLHF. CDR3 DNA sequence: TGTGCCAGCAGCTTAAATCTGGGACAGGGTGTAGGGTCACCCCTCCACTTT. The chain links TRBV13 to TRBJ1-6, with 9 bases lining up with TRBD1. Germline V gene sequence: CDR1 PRHDT, CDR2 FYEKMQ (reference sequence). The CDR3 totals 17 residues. The trim removed 2 bases at V and 10 bases at J, leaving 12 bases unmatched.

This clonotype was detected many times. The rearrangement uses TRBV11-2 and TRBJ2-3; no definite D call. Per germline, CDR1 SGHAT and CDR2 FQNNGV. The CDR3 extends over 12 amino acids. Trimming removed 5 bases from V and 4 bases from J, with 7 bases in between. DNA for the CDR3: TGTGCCAGCAGCCGACACGCAGATACGCAGTATTTT. Encoded protein: CASSRHADTQYF.

The V gene is TRBV14, the J gene TRBJ2-2; no definite D call. CDR3 length: 15 amino acids. The germline V gene encodes CDR1 SGHDN and CDR2 FVKESK. Trimming shortened V by 3 bases and J by 3 bases, and 11 bases separated the two germline ends. CDR3 sequence (DNA): TGTGCCAGCAGCCAGAACTCAATGTACACCGGGGAGCTGTTTTTT. Residues: CASSQNSMYTGELFF.

The chain employs TRBV20-1 and TRBJ1-2; TRBD1 aligns across 7 bases. Germline V lookup: CDR1 DFQATT, CDR2 SNEGSKA (reference sequence). The CDR3 sequence is 14 residues long. Trimming took 0 bases from V and 5 from J; bases not matched to a gene: 6. CDR3 DNA: TGCAGTGCTAGAGACGGACAGGATCTATATGGCTACACCTTC. Translation gives CSARDGQDLYGYTF.

The V and J genes are TRBV12-3 or TRBV12-4 and TRBJ1-5, with a tentative D call TRBD1 (6 bases). V lost 6 bases to trimming and J lost 8 bases, with 14 bases between them. The length of the CDR3 is 13 residues. CDR3 DNA sequence: TGTGCCAGCAGCCCCCCAGGGGTCGAGCCCCAGCATTTT. Its translation is CASSPPGVEPQHF.